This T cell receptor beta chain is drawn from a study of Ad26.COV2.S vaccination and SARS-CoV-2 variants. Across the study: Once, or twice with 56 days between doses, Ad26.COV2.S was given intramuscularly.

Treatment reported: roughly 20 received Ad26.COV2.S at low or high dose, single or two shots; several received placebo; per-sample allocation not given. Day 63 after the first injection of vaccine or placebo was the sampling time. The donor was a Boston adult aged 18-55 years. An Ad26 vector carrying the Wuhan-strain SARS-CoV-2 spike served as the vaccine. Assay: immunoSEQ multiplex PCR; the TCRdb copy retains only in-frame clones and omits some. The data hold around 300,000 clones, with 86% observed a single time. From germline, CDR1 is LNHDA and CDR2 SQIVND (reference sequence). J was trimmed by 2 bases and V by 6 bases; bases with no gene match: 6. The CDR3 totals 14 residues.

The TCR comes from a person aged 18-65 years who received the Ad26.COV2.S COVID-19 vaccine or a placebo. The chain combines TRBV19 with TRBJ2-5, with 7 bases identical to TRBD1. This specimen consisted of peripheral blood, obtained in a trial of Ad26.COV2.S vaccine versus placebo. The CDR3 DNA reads TGTGCCAGTAGCGCCGGGACAGAGCAAGAGACCCAGTACTTC. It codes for CASSAGTEQETQYF.